This is a list of T cell receptor beta chains from one sample in a study of blood T cell repertoires in COVID-19. Sequencing was performed with immunoSEQ multiplex PCR; in TCRdb, only in-frame clones are kept and a portion is missing. The table lists under 200,000 clones, 70% to 90% of them singletons, with around 5.4% in the top ten. Source material: peripheral blood. These receptors originate from a woman aged 50 to 60 with COVID-19, enrolled during active disease. Both conserved end residues are part of each CDR3. Each record gives: J gene, CDR3 length, V gene, CDR3 protein.

TRBJ2-5 16 TRBV10-3 CAISDPGLAGGETQYF
TRBJ2-5 13 TRBV6-5 CASSYEATATQYF
TRBJ2-1 15 TRBV28 CASSLAGTSGHQQFF
TRBJ2-7 15 TRBV4-3 CASSPRSGGGYEQYF
TRBJ2-5 13 TRBV11-3 CASSLVQRETQYF
TRBJ2-5 16 TRBV7-9 CASSSSLPKGGETQYF
TRBJ1-1 15 TRBV6-6 CASSSPGGGSTEAFF
TRBJ1-2 14 TRBV7-2 CASRPPGTNYGYTF
TRBJ1-1 14 TRBV30 CAWSFPGKNTEAFF
TRBJ2-2 17 TRBV11-3 CASSSLAGTGHTGELFF
TRBJ2-3 17 TRBV11-3 CASSLGGWGTPTDTQYF
TRBJ2-5 14 TRBV5-1 CASSLAIDQETQYF
TRBJ2-5 15 TRBV4-3 CASSLYRDTEETQYF
TRBJ1-1 13 TRBV28 CASSLGPNTEAFF
TRBJ1-6 15 TRBV2 CASSDTWARDSPLHF
TRBJ2-7 14 TRBV11-2 CASSLDAVTYEQYF
TRBJ2-5 18 TRBV11-3 CASSSHLPGSGGWETQYF
TRBJ2-3 13 TRBV4-2 CASSQELAQTQYF
TRBJ1-5 15 TRBV5-6 CASSAEGRGNQPQHF
TRBJ1-1 14 TRBV4-2 CASSRGQGLTEAFF
TRBJ1-5 16 TRBV5-1 CASSLGGQGGSQPQHF
TRBJ1-5 18 TRBV7-9 CASRSDRGHTGGNQPQHF
TRBJ1-5 13 TRBV10-3 CAISGMGNQPQHF
TRBJ2-3 13 TRBV30 CAWSVGLLDTQYF
TRBJ1-1 14 TRBV5-5 CASSPLGGVTEAFF
TRBJ2-7 15 TRBV11-2 CASSNQWTGVYEQYF
TRBJ2-5 15 TRBV12-5 CASGPKTGVQETQYF
TRBJ2-3 17 TRBV4-1 CASSRTSGGLSTDTQYF
TRBJ2-7 16 TRBV19 CASRGPGTGSSYEQYF
TRBJ2-2 15 TRBV5-1 CASSRTTPNTGELFF
TRBJ1-2 15 TRBV5-8 CASSLIGAGARGYTF
TRBJ1-6 15 TRBV6-5 CASSPEDRGNSPLHF
TRBJ1-2 13 TRBV30 CAWQEGTGVGYTF
TRBJ2-7 13 TRBV30 CAWGQGIEDEQYF
TRBJ2-1 16 TRBV7-6 CASSLWGQQDYNEQFF
TRBJ1-2 14 TRBV7-9 CASSTRANSYGYTF
TRBJ1-2 15 TRBV6-2/TRBV6-3 CASSYSAGNVYGYTF
TRBJ2-5 13 TRBV19 CASSIRGKETQYF
TRBJ1-1 13 TRBV10-3 CAISDEGNTEAFF
TRBJ2-2 13 TRBV7-8 CASSLVVSGELFF
TRBJ1-2 13 TRBV7-2 CASSAPTGAVATF
TRBJ2-5 16 TRBV18 CASSPGSRRVAETQYF
TRBJ2-1 14 TRBV30 CAWSDGQGYDEQFF
TRBJ2-4 16 TRBV21-1 CASSKAGGESKNIQYF
TRBJ2-5 16 TRBV2 CASSEARTSGQETQYF
TRBJ1-4 13 TRBV6-4 CASREGQGEKLFF
TRBJ1-2 14 TRBV6-5 CASSGLRENYGYTF
TRBJ2-7 12 TRBV11-3 CASTPGSGEQYF
TRBJ2-5 14 TRBV7-2 CASSLVWGPETQYF
TRBJ2-7 15 TRBV7-2 CASSLALLATHEQYF
TRBJ2-7 16 TRBV5-5 CASSLADRGTWNEQYF
TRBJ2-7 15 TRBV3-1/TRBV3-2 CASSLGTGGVYEQYF
TRBJ1-5 17 TRBV24-1 CATSDPTGSSGDQPQHF
TRBJ1-3 16 TRBV10-3 CAISEDPQLSGNTIYF
TRBJ2-3 14 TRBV2 CASSAGGGTDTQYF